What follows are 10 T cell receptor beta chains derived from one specimen sequenced in a study of blood T cell repertoires in COVID-19. Assay used: immunoSEQ multiplex PCR; TCRdb lists only in-frame clones, some missing. The table records about 220,000 clones, approximately 84% of them present only once. Sequenced material: peripheral blood. The receptors here all came from a woman between 55 and 75 years old with acute or convalescent COVID-19.

This chain joins TRBV19 and TRBJ1-5; 10 bases fit TRBD1. Germline V lookup: CDR1 LNHDA, CDR2 SQIVND (reference sequence). The CDR3 runs 14 residues. The V gene end was trimmed by 7 bases and the J gene end by 5 bases; junction bases not matched to a gene: 5. The CDR3 here is CASKPGQGYQPQHF. CDR3 DNA sequence: TGTGCCAGTAAACCGGGACAGGGGTATCAGCCCCAGCATTTT.

This chain uses TRBV30 with TRBJ1-1; D is uncertain. The ends were cut back, 4 bases at V and 8 bases at J, with 14 bases in the middle. This CDR3 region has 12 residues. CDR1 is GTSNPN and CDR2 is SVGIG in the germline V gene (reference sequence). The CDR3 DNA is TGTGCCTGGAATGGTGCAACTTTCGAAGCTTTCTTT. Protein: CAWNGATFEAFF. Looking up the rest from reference TRBV30 and TRBJ1-1 gives the full variable domain: SQTIHQWPATLVQPVGSPLSLECTVEGTSNPNLYWYRQAAGRGLQLLFYSVGIGQISSEVPQNLSASRPQDRQFILSSKKLLLSDSGFYLCAWNGATFEAFFGQGTRLTVV.

The genes are TRBV6-5 and TRBJ2-7; TRBD2 aligns across 7 bases. This CDR3 contains 13 residues. V was clipped by 6 bases and J by 6 bases; unmatched bases: 8. Germline CDR1 is MNHEY and CDR2 is SVGAGI. The chain's CDR3 is CASSEGGDGEQYF. CDR3 nucleotides: TGTGCCAGCAGCGAGGGAGGGGATGGCGAGCAGTACTTC.

CDR3 in DNA: TGTGCAAAACGGGGTCCAGACCCCGCCTACAATGAGCAGTTCTTC. Residues: CAKRGPDPAYNEQFF. V and J are TRBV12-2 and TRBJ2-1; TRBD2 is taken as the D call from the table, unchecked against the DNA. TRBV12-2 is given as a pseudogene. This CDR3 region has 15 residues.

The chain joins TRBV7-2 to TRBJ2-3; the match to TRBD1 covers 9 bases. Per germline, CDR1 SGHTA and CDR2 FQGNSA. This CDR3 has 14 amino acids. The V segment lost 7 bases and the J segment 6 bases; nucleotides outside the gene matches: 8. CDR3 loop: CASKRTGASDTQYF. CDR3 in DNA: TGTGCCAGCAAGCGGACAGGGGCTTCGGATACGCAGTATTTT.

The chain is built from TRBV27 and TRBJ1-4; D not resolved. The length of the CDR3 is 13 residues. With 5 bases removed from V and 6 bases from J, the gap between germline ends came to 10 bases. Germline V lookup: CDR1 MNHEY, CDR2 SMNVEV (reference sequence). This CDR3 reads CASSARQDEKLFF. DNA of the CDR3: TGTGCCAGCAGTGCCCGTCAGGATGAAAAACTGTTTTTT.

This clone has only a few counts. The V call is TRBV27, the J call TRBJ2-7; D might be TRBD2 (6 bases). The V end was cut by 6 bases, the J end by 4 bases, with 16 bases between. The germline gives CDR1 MNHEY, CDR2 SMNVEV (reference sequence). The CDR3 loop spans 14 amino acids. This CDR3 is CASSFGGSGYEQYF. CDR3 DNA: TGTGCCAGCAGCTTCGGGGGTAGCGGATACGAGCAGTACTTC.

A few counts support this clone. This rearrangement joins TRBV4-3 to TRBJ1-2; D is perhaps TRBD1 (5 bases). This CDR3 spans 15 amino acids. The V gene's germline CDR1 is LGHNA and CDR2 YSLEER. Deletions cut 5 bases from V and 0 bases from J, with 13 bases between. This CDR3 is CASSTHRQTNYGYTF. DNA of the CDR3: TGCGCCAGCAGCACCCACAGGCAAACTAACTATGGCTACACCTTC.

The chain combines TRBV5-5 with TRBJ2-1; no definite D call. The CDR3 consists of 12 residues. Germline V gene data show CDR1 as SGHKS and CDR2 as YYEKEE (reference sequence). The V gene lost 4 bases and the J gene lost 9 bases, with 11 bases spanning the gap. The CDR3 spells CASSPAVPEQFF. DNA for the CDR3: TGTGCCAGCAGCCCGGCGGTCCCTGAGCAGTTCTTC.

This clone appeared a few times. The gene calls are TRBV19 and TRBJ2-7; D perhaps matches TRBD2 (5 bases). The CDR3 loop spans 13 amino acids. Germline V CDR1 and CDR2: LNHDA, SQIVND (reference sequence). Trimming removed 3 bases from V and 10 bases from J, with 16 bases in between. DNA of the CDR3: TGTGCCAGTAGTATCACGGAGACTACGAGTCAGTACTTC. Translated: CASSITETTSQYF.